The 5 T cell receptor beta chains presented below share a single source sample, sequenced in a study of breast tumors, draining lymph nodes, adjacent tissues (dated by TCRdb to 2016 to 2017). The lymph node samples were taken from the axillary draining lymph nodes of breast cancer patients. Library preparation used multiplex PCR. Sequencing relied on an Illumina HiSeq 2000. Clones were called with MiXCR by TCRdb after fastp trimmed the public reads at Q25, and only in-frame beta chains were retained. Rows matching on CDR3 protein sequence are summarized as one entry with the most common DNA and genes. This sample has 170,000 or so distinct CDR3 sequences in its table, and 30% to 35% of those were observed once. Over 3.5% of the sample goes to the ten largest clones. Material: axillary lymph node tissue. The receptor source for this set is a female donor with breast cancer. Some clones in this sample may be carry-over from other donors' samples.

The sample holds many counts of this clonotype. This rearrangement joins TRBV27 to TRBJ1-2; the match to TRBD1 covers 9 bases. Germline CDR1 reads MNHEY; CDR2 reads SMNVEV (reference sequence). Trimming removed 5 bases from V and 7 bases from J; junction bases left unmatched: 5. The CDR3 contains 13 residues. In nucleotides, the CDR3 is TGTGCCAGCAGTAGGACAGGGGAGAGTGGCTACACCTTC. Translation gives CASSRTGESGYTF.

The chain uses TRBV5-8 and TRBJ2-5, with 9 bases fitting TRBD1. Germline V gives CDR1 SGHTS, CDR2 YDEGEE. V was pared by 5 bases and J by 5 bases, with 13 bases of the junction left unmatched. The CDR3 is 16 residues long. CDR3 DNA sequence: TGTGCCAGCAGTACCCATGACAGGGGGGGCCGGGAGACCCAGTACTTC. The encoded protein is CASSTHDRGGRETQYF.

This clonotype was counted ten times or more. CDR3 amino acids: CASRKFGQPQHF. CDR3 in DNA: TGTGCCAGCCGCAAGTTCGGTCAGCCCCAGCATTTT. The chain couples TRBV9 to TRBJ1-5; D not resolved. Per the germline V gene, CDR1 is SGDLS and CDR2 is YYNGEE. Deletions cut 7 bases from V and 6 bases from J, with 11 bases between. The CDR3 length is 12 residues.

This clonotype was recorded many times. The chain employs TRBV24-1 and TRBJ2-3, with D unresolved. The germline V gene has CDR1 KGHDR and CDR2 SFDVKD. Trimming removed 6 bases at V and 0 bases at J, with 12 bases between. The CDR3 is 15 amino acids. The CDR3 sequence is CATSLGRSSTDTQYF. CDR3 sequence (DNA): TGTGCCACCAGTCTGGGCAGGTCAAGCACAGATACGCAGTATTTT.

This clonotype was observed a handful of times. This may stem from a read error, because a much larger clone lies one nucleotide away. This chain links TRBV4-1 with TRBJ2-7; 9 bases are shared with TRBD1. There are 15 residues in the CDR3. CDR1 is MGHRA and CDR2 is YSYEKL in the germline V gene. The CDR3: CASGQERTGVIWQYF. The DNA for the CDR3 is TGCGCCAGCGGCCAAGAGAGGACAGGGGTTATCTGGCAGTACTTC.